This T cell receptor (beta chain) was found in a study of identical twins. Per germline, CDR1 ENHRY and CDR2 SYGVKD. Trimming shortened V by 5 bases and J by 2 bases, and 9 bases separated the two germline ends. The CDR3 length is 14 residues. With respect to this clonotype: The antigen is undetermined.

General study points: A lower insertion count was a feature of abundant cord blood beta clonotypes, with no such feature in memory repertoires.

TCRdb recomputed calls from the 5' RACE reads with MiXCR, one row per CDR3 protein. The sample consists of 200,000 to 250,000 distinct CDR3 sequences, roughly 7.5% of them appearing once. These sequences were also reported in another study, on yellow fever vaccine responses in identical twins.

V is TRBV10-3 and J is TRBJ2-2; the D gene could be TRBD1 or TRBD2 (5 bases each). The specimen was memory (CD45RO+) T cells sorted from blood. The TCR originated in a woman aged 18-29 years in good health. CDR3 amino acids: CAISRDANTGELFF. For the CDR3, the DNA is TGTGCCATCAGTCGGGACGCCAACACCGGGGAGCTGTTTTTT.